The next 19 T cell receptor beta chains were all read from a single sample in a study of cytomegalovirus exposure and HLA in healthy donors. Libraries were prepared by immunoSEQ multiplex PCR; TCRdb keeps only in-frame clonotypes and omits some of them. The sample holds about 140,000 clones, around 84% seen once. Sequencing used PBMCs. Source of these receptors: a man younger than 35 in good health and CMV-seropositive.

The chain recombines TRBV12-1 with TRBJ1-5; the DNA was not used to check the table's D call, TRBD1. TRBV12-1 is termed a pseudogene. This CDR3 comprises 13 residues. The chain's CDR3 is CASTQGANQPQHF. The CDR3 DNA is TGTGCCAGCACACAGGGGGCGAATCAGCCCCAGCATTTT.

The gene calls are TRBV6-4 and TRBJ2-2; D might be TRBD2 (6 bases). The CDR3 spans 14 residues. The V end was cut by 9 bases, the J end by 3 bases, with 14 bases between. CDR1 MRHNA and CDR2 SNTAGT come from the germline V gene. CDR3 bases: TGTGCCAGTTCCCCGGAGGGCGACACCGGGGAGCTGTTTTTT. This sequence encodes CASSPEGDTGELFF.

This rearrangement joins TRBV7-2 to TRBJ1-5; tentatively, D is TRBD1 (5 bases). Trimming took off 3 bases at V and 6 bases at J, with 9 bases between the two ends. This CDR3 spans 13 amino acids. Germline loops: CDR1 SGHTA, CDR2 FQGNSA. The CDR3 DNA follows: TGTGCCAGCAGCTTGGGGGGGTTTCAGCCCCAGCATTTT. Amino acids: CASSLGGFQPQHF.

The rearrangement joins TRBV2 to TRBJ1-2, with D possibly TRBD1 on 5 matching bases. Germline V gene sequence: CDR1 SNHLY, CDR2 FYNNEI. V lost 5 bases to trimming and J lost 7 bases, with 20 bases between them. CDR3 length equals 15 residues. This CDR3 is CASSPLEGSPSGYTF. CDR3 sequence (DNA): TGTGCCAGCAGTCCCCTGGAGGGGTCCCCTAGTGGCTACACCTTC. Together with reference TRBV2 and TRBJ1-2, the CDR3 gives the full variable domain: EPEVTQTPSHQVTQMGQEVILRCVPISNHLYFYWYRQILGQKVEFLVSFYNNEISEKSEIFDDQFSVERPDGSNFTLKIRSTKLEDSAMYFCASSPLEGSPSGYTFGSGTRLTVV.

This clone is a singleton in its sample. This chain uses TRBV2 with TRBJ2-7; maybe TRBD2 (7 bases). V lost 7 bases, J lost 6 bases, and 16 bases lay in between. Per the germline V gene, CDR1 is SNHLY and CDR2 is FYNNEI. The CDR3 is made up of 13 amino acids. CDR3 bases: TGTGCCAGCATGTCGGTAGGGGGGGGCGAGCAGTACTTC. Protein sequence: CASMSVGGGEQYF.

The CDR3 loop reads CATSRAEGPEQFF. CDR3 bases: TGTGCCACCAGCAGAGCGGAGGGACCTGAGCAGTTCTTC. The chain is built from TRBV15 and TRBJ2-1; possibly TRBD2 for D (6 bases). V was trimmed by 1 base and J by 9 bases, leaving 10 bases between them. The CDR3 length is 13 residues. Germline V lookup: CDR1 LNHNV, CDR2 YYDKDF (reference sequence).

The chain joins TRBV19 to TRBJ1-5, with D uncertain. Germline lookup yields CDR1 LNHDA and CDR2 SQIVND (reference sequence). This CDR3 is 13 amino acids long. The V end lost 4 bases, the J end lost 2 bases, and 6 bases lay between the germline ends. DNA for the CDR3: TGTGCCAGTAGTAAGCAGGGCAATCAGCCCCAGCATTTT. Its protein product is CASSKQGNQPQHF.

This rearrangement joins TRBV5-1 to TRBJ2-3; 10 positions match TRBD2. Germline-derived CDR1 and CDR2 are SGHRS and YFSETQ. V shed 5 bases, J shed 3 bases, and the junction held 3 bases outside the gene matches. The CDR3 covers 14 residues. The chain's CDR3 is CASSPLAGTDTQYF. The CDR3 nucleotides read TGCGCCAGCAGTCCACTAGCGGGGACAGATACGCAGTATTTT.

The chain couples TRBV29-1 to TRBJ2-7; no clear D gene. Germline lookup yields CDR1 SQVTM and CDR2 ANQGSEA. The V and J ends lost 6 bases and 9 bases respectively, with 12 bases between them. The CDR3 runs 10 residues. CDR3 region: CSVVDGAQYF. CDR3 coding DNA: TGCAGCGTGGTAGATGGAGCGCAGTACTTC.

V and J are TRBV27 and TRBJ1-5; 10 nucleotides align to TRBD1. CDR1 is MNHEY and CDR2 is SMNVEV in the germline V gene (reference sequence). The CDR3 runs to 18 residues. The V segment lost 8 bases and the J segment 0 bases; nucleotides outside the gene matches: 13. CDR3 DNA: TGTGCCAGCGCCTCCAGGACAGGGGGGGTATATAGCAATCAGCCCCAGCATTTT. This encodes CASASRTGGVYSNQPQHF.

The V call is TRBV11-3, the J call TRBJ2-5; tentatively, D is TRBD1 (5 bases). Germline V gene sequence: CDR1 SGHNT, CDR2 YENEEA. V dropped 8 bases and J dropped 1 base, with 11 bases sitting between them. This CDR3 is built from 13 residues. Written as DNA, the CDR3 is TGTGCCAGCGAGGACATACGCCAAGAGACCCAGTACTTC. It is translated as CASEDIRQETQYF.

J is TRBJ2-1 and V is TRBV10-3; D is perhaps TRBD2 (6 bases). V shed 3 bases and J shed 9 bases, with 9 bases lying between them. CDR3 length: 12 amino acids. CDR1 is ENHRY and CDR2 is SYGVKD in the germline V gene. This CDR3 is CAISDLTSEQFF. In DNA form, the CDR3 reads TGTGCCATCAGTGATCTGACTAGTGAGCAGTTCTTC.

The V and J genes are TRBV7-9 and TRBJ1-2, with TRBD1 matching over 9 bases. Per the germline V gene, CDR1 is SEHNR and CDR2 is FQNEAQ (reference sequence). Germline trimming cut 5 bases from V and 4 bases from J; bases unmatched to any gene: 14. The CDR3 loop spans 17 amino acids. CDR3 protein: CASSQAGTGPVIYGYTF. The CDR3 nucleotides are TGTGCCAGCAGCCAAGCCGGGACAGGGCCCGTCATCTATGGCTACACCTTC. The whole variable domain, remainder taken from reference TRBV7-9 and TRBJ1-2, is DTGVSQNPRHKITKRGQNVTFRCDPISEHNRLYWYRQTLGQGPEFLTYFQNEAQLEKSRLLSDRFSAERPKGSFSTLEIQRTEQGDSAMYLCASSQAGTGPVIYGYTFGSGTRLTVV.

DNA of the CDR3: TGTGCCAGCAGCTTGGAGGACAGGGGTGGGTATGGCTACACCTTC. Translated, it gives CASSLEDRGGYGYTF. The rearrangement joins TRBV5-6 to TRBJ1-2; TRBD1 aligns across 9 bases. This CDR3 is built from 15 residues. Germline trimming cut 0 bases from V and 5 bases from J; bases unmatched to any gene: 5. The germline V gene has CDR1 SGHDT and CDR2 YYEEEE.

The chain has TRBV25-1 and TRBJ1-6, with D uncertain. V lost 4 bases and J 10 bases, leaving 14 bases between the germline ends. Germline V gives CDR1 MGHDK, CDR2 SYGVNS. The CDR3 loop spans 14 amino acids. The DNA for the CDR3 is TGTGCCAGCAGTGGTGATGGGAGGTGGTCACCCCTCCACTTT. It encodes CASSGDGRWSPLHF.

CDR3 DNA: TGTGCCAGCAGTTACTCGACCGGACAGGTTGCCTACGAGCAGTACTTC. This gives the protein CASSYSTGQVAYEQYF. The rearrangement joins TRBV6-5 to TRBJ2-5; 7 positions match TRBD1. Matching the DNA end better, TRBJ2-7 makes the J call doubtful. CDR3 length equals 16 residues. Looked up from germline, CDR1 is MNHEY and CDR2 is SVGAGI.

This chain uses TRBV14 with TRBJ2-7; 11 bases line up with TRBD1. CDR1 SGHDN and CDR2 FVKESK come from the germline V gene. V was pared by 1 base and J by 5 bases, with 4 bases of the junction left unmatched. The CDR3 loop spans 15 amino acids. CDR3 sequence: CASSQGDRGANEQYF. For the CDR3, the DNA is TGTGCCAGCAGCCAAGGGGACAGGGGGGCCAACGAGCAGTACTTC.

The chain is built from TRBV27 and TRBJ2-5; 7 bases agree with TRBD1. The CDR3 runs 17 residues. Germline V gene sequence: CDR1 MNHEY, CDR2 SMNVEV (reference sequence). V lost 0 bases, J lost 5 bases, and 12 bases stayed unmatched. This CDR3 is CASSLSMFEGAGETQYF. The DNA for the CDR3 is TGTGCCAGCAGTTTATCGATGTTTGAGGGGGCCGGGGAGACCCAGTACTTC.

The chain uses TRBV6-1 and TRBJ2-7; D gene unclear. V lost 1 base and J lost 0, with 10 bases in between. From germline, CDR1 is MNHNS and CDR2 SASEGT. This CDR3 is built from 15 residues. CDR3 loop: CASSEEASISYEQYF. CDR3 sequence (DNA): TGTGCCAGCAGTGAAGAAGCTTCTATCTCCTACGAGCAGTACTTC.